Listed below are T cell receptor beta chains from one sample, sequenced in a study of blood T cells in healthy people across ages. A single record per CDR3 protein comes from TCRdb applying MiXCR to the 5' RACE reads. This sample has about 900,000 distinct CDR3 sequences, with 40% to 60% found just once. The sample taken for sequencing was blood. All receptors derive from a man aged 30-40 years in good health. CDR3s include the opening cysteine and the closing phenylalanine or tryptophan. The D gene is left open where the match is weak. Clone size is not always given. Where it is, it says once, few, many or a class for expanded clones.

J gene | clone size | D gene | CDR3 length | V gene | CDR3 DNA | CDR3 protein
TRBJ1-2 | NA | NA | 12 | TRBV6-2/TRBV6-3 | TGTGCCAGCAGGCGCCTTAACTATGGCTACACCTTC | CASRRLNYGYTF
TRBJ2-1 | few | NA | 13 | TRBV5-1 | TGCGCCAGCAGCTCGACAGAGCACAATGAGCAGTTCTTC | CASSSTEHNEQFF
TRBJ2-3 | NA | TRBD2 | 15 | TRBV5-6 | TGTGCCAGCAGCTGGGGGGGTTTAAGGGCTTATACGCAGTATTTT | CASSWGGLRAYTQYF
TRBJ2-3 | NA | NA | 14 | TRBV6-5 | TGTGCCAGCAGGGAGCGGGCGATGGACGATACGCAGTATTTT | CASRERAMDDTQYF
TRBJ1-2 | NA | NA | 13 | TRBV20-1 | TGCAGTGCTAGAGGGGGGCGAATTGGCGGCAGCACCTTC | CSARGGRIGGSTF
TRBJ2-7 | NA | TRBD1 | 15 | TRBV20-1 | TGCAGTGCTAGACACGGGACAGGGGGGGTCTACGAGCAGTACTTC | CSARHGTGGVYEQYF
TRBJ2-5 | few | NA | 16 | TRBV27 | TGTGCCAGCAGTTTAACGCGCAGACTCCGATTCGAGACCCAGTACTTC | CASSLTRRLRFETQYF
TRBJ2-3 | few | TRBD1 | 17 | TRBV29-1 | TGCAGCGTTGAAGATGAGGGGCGCCCGAGGGGGCCAGATACGCAGTATTTT | CSVEDEGRPRGPDTQYF
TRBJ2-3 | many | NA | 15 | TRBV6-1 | TGTGCCAGCAGTGAATGGCTCGAGGGAGGAGATACGCAGTATTTT | CASSEWLEGGDTQYF
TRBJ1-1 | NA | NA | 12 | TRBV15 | TGTGCCACCAGCAGAGATAGCACTGAAGCTTTCTTT | CATSRDSTEAFF
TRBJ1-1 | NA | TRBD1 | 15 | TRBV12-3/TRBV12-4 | TGTGCCAGCAGTCCATCGACAGGGGCGGTCACTGAAGCTTTCTTT | CASSPSTGAVTEAFF
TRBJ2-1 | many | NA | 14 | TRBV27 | TGTGCCAGCAGTTCAGGGGCAACCTACAATGAGCAGTTCTTC | CASSSGATYNEQFF
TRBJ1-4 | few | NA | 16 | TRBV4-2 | TGTGCCAGCAGCCAAGGGAGGGGAGTGGCTAATGAAAAACTGTTTTTT | CASSQGRGVANEKLFF
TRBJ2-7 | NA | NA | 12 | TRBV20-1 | TGCAGTGGGCAAGGGACTGGCATAGAGCAGTACTTC | CSGQGTGIEQYF
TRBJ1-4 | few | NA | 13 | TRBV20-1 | TGCAGTGCGGCACAGTCCTCGAAGGAAAAACTGTTTTTT | CSAAQSSKEKLFF
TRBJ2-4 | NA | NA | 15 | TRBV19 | TGTGCCAGTAGTCCGGCCTCACTAGCCAAAAACATTCAGTACTTC | CASSPASLAKNIQYF
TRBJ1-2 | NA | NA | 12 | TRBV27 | TGTGCCAGCAGTTTATACGGGGGCGGCTACACCTTC | CASSLYGGGYTF
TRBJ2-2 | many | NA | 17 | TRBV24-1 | TGTGCCACCAGTGATCCCACCGCTATCGGGAACACCGGGGAGCTGTTTTTT | CATSDPTAIGNTGELFF
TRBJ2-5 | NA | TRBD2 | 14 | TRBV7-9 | TGTGCCAGCAGCTTAGGATACGGGGGGGAGACCCAGTACTTC | CASSLGYGGETQYF
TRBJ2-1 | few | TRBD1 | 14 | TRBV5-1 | TGCGCCAGCACCCCGCAGGGGACAGGGAATGAGCAGTTCTTC | CASTPQGTGNEQFF
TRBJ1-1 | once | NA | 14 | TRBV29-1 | TGCAGCGTTGTTCGGGGGTTTGGCGACACTGAAGCTTTCTTT | CSVVRGFGDTEAFF
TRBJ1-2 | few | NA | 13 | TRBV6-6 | TGTGCCAGCAGTTCCACAGTAAGCTATGGCTACACCTTC | CASSSTVSYGYTF
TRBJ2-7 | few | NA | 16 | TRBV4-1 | TGCGCCAGCAGCCAAGATCTTCCGGGACGGGGCTACGAGCAGTACTTC | CASSQDLPGRGYEQYF
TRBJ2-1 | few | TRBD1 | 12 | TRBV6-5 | TGTGCCAGCAGTAACAGTGACAGGGGACAGTTCTTC | CASSNSDRGQFF
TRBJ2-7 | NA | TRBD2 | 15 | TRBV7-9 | TGTGCCAGCAGCCCCAGCGGGAGTGCCCAATACGAGCAGTACTTC | CASSPSGSAQYEQYF
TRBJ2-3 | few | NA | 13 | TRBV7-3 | TGTGCCAGCAGCCCGACTGACAGAGATACGCAGTATTTT | CASSPTDRDTQYF
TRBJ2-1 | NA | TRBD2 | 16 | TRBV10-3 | TGTGCCATCAGTGAGACGGGACTAGCGGACTACAATGAGCAGTTCTTC | CAISETGLADYNEQFF
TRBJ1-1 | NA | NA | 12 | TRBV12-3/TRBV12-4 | TGTGCCAGCAAATCAGCGAACACTGAAGCTTTCTTT | CASKSANTEAFF
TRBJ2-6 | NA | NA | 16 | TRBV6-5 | TGTGCCAGCAGTTACTCGACCCTCTCCGGGGCCAACGTCCTGACTTTC | CASSYSTLSGANVLTF